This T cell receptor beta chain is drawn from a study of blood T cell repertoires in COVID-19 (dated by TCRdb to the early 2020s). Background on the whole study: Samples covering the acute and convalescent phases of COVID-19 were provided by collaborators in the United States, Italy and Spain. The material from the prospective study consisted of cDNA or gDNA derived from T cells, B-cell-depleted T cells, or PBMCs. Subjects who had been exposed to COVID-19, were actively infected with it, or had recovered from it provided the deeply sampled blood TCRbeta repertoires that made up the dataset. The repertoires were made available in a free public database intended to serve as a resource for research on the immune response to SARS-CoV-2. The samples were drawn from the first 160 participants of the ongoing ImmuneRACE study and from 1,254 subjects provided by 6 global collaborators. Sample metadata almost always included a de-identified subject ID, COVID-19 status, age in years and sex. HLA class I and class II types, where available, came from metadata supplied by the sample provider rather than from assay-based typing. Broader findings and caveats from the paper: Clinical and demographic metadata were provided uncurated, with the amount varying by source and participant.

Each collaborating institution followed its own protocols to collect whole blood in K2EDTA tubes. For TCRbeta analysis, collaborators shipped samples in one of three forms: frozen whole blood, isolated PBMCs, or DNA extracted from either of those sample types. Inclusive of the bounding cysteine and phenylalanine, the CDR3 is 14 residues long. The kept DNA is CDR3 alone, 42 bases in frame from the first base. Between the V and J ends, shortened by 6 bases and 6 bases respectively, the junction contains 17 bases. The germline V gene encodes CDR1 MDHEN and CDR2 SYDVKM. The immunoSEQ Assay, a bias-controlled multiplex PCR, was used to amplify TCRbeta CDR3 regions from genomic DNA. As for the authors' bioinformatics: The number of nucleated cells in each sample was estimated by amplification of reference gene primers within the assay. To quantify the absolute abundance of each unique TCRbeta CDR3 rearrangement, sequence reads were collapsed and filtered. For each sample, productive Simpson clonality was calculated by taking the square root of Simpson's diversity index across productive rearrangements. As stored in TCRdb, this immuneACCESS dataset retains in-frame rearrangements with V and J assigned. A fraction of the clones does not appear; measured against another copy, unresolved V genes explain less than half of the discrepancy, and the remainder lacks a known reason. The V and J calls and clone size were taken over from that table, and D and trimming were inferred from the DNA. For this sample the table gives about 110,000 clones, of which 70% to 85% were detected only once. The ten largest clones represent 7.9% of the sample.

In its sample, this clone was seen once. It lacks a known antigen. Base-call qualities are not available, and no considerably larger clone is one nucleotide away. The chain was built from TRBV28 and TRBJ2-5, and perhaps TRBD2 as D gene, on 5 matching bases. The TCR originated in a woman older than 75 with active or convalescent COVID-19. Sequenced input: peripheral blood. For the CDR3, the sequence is CASSPPWGAKTQYF. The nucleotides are TGTGCCAGCAGCCCCCCCTGGGGAGCAAAGACCCAGTACTTC.